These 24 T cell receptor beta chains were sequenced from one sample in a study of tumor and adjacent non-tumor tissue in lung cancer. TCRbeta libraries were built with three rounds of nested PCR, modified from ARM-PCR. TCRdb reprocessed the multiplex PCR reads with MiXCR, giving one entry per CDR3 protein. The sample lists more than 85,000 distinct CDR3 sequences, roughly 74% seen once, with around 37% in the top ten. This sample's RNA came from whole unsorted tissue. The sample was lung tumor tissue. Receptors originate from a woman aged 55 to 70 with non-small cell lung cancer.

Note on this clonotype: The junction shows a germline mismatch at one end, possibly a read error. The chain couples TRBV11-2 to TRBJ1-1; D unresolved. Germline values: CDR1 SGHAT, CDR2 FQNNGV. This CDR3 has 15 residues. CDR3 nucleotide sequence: TGTGCCAGCAGCTTATATCAGTCCCTGAACGCTGAAGCTTTCTTT. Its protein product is CASSLYQSLNAEAFF.

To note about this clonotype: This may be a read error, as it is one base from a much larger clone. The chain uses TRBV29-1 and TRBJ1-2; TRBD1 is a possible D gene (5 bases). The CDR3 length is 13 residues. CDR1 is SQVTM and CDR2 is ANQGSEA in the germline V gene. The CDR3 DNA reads TGCAGCGTTCCTTCGACAGAAAACTATGGCTACATCTTC. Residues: CSVPSTENYGYIF.

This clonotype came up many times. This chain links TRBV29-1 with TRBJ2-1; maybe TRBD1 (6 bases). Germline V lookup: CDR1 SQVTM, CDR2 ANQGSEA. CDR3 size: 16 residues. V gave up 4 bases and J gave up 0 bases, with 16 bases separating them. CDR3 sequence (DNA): TGCAGCGTTGTTGGGGGCGGGTCGAGCTCCTACAATGAGCAGTTCTTC. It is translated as CSVVGGGSSSYNEQFF.

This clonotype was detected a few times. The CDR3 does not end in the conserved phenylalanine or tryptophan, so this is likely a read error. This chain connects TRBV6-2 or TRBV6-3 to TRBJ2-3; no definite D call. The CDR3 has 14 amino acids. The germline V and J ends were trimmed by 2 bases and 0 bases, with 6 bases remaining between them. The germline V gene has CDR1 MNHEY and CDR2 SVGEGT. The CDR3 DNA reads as TGTGCCAGCAGTTACGGAGCCAGCACAGATACGCAGTATCTT. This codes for CASSYGASTDTQYL.

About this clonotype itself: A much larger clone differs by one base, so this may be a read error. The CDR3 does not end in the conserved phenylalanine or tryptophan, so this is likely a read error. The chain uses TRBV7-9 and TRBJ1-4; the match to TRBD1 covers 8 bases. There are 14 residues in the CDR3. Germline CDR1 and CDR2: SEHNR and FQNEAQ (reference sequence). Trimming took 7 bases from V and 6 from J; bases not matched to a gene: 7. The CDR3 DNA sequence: TGTGCCAGCAACGGACAGGGATGGGATGAAAAACTGTTTTCT. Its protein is CASNGQGWDEKLFS.

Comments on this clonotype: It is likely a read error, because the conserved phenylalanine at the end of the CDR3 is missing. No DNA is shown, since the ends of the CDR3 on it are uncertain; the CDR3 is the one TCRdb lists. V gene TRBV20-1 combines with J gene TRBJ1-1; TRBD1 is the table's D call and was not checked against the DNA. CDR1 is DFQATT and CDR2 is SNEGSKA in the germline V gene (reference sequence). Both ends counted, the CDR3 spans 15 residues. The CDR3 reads CSARDQAGGATETFL.

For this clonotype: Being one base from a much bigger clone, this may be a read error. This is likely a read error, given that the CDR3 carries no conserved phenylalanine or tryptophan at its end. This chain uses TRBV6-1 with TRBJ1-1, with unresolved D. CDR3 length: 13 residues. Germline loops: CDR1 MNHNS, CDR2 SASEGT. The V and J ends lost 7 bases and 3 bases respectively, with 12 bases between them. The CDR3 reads CASNLDGDTEAFL. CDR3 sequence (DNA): TGTGCCAGCAACCTGGACGGAGACACTGAAGCTTTCTTA.

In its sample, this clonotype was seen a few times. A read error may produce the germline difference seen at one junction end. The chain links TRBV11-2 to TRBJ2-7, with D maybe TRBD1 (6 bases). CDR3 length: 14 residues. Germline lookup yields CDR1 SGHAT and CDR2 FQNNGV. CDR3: CASSVDRLYYEQYF. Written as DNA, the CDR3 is TGTGCCAGCAGCGTAGACAGGTTATACTACGAGCAGTACTTC.

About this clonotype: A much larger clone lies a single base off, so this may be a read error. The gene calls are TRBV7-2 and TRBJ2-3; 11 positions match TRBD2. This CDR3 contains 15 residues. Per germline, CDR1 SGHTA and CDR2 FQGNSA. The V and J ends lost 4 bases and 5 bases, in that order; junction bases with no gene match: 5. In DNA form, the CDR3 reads TGTGCCAGCAGCTCGGGACTAGCGGTGGGAGATACGCAGTATTTT. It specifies CASSSGLAVGDTQYF. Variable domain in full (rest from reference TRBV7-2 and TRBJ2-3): GAGVSQSPSNKVTEKGKDVELRCDPISGHTALYWYRQSLGQGLEFLIYFQGNSAPDKSGLPSDRFSAERTGGSVSTLTIQRTQQEDSAVYLCASSSGLAVGDTQYFGPGTRLTVL.

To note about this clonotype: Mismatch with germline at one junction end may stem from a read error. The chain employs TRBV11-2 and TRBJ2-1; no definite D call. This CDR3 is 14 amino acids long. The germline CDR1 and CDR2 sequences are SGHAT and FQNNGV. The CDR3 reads CARSLVTRVLSKFF. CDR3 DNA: TGTGCCAGGAGCTTAGTGACAAGGGTCTTAAGTAAGTTCTTC.

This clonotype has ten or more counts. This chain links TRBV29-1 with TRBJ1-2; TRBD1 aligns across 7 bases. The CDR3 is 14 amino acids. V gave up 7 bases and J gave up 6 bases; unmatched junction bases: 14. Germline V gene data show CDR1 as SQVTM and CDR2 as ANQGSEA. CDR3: CSAGGQGVKNGYTF. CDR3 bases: TGCAGCGCTGGGGGGCAGGGGGTGAAAAATGGCTACACCTTC.

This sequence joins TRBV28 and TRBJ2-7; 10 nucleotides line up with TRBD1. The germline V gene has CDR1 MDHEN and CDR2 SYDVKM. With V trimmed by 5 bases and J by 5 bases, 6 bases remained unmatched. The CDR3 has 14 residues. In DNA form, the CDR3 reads TGTGCCAGCAGTGTGACAGGGGGCTTCAACGAGCAGTACTTC. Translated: CASSVTGGFNEQYF.

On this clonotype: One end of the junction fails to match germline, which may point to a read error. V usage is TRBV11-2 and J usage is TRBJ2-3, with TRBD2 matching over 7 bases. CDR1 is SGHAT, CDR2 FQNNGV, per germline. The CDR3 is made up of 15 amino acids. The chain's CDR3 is CAGSLDLGGGDTQYF. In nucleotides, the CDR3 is TGTGCCGGCAGCTTAGACCTCGGTGGGGGGGATACGCAATATTTT.

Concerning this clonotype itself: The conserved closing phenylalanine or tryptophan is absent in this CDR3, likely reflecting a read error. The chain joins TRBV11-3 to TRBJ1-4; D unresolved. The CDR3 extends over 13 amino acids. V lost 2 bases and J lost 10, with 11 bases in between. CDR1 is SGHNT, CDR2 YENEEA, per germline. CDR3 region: CASSLQSGVKLFL. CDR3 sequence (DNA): TGTGCCAGCAGCTTACAATCCGGAGTAAAACTGTTTTTA.

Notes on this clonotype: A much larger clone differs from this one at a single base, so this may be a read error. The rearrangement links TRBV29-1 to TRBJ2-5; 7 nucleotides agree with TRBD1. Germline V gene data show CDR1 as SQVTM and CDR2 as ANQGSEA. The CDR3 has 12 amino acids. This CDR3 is CCADRDGETQYF. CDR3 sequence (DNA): TGCTGCGCCGACAGGGATGGAGAGACCCAGTACTTC.

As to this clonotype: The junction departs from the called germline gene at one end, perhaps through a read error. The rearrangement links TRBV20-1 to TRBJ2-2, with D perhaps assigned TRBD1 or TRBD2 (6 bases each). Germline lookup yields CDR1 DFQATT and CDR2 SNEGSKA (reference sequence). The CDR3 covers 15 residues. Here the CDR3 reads CSDRSTGRDTEELFF. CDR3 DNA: TGCAGTGATAGATCCACAGGGCGGGACACCGAGGAGCTATTTTTT.

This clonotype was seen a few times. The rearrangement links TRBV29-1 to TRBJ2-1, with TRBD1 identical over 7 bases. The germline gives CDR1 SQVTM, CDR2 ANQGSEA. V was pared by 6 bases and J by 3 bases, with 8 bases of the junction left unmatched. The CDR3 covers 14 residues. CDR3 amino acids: CSVSGQSVYNEQFF. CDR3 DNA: TGCAGCGTCTCGGGACAGAGCGTCTACAATGAGCAGTTCTTC.

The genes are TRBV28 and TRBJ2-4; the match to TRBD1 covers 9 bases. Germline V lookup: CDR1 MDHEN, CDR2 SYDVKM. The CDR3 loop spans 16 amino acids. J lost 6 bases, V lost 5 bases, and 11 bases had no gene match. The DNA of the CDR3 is TGTGCCAGCAGTCCTTGGACAGGGGTTTCCATAAACATTCAGTACTTC. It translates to CASSPWTGVSINIQYF.

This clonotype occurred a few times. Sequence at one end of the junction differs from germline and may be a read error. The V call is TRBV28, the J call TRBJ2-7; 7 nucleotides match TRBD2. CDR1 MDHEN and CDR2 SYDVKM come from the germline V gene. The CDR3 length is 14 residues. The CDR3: CVSSLLARLYEQYF. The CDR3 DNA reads TGTGTCAGCAGTCTACTAGCGCGACTGTACGAGCAGTACTTC.

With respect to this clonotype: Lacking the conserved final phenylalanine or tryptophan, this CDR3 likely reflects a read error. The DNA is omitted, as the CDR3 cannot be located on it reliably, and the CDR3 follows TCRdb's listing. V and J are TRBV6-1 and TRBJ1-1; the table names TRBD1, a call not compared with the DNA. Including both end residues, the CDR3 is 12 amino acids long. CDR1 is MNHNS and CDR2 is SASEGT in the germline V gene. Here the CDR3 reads CATQTSAGGGFL.

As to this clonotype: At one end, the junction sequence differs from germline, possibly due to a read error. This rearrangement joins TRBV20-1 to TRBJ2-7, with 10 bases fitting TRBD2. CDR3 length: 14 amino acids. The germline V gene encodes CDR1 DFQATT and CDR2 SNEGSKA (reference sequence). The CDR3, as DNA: TGCAGTCCTAGAACTAGCGGGACCCTTTACGAGCAGTACTTC. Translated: CSPRTSGTLYEQYF.

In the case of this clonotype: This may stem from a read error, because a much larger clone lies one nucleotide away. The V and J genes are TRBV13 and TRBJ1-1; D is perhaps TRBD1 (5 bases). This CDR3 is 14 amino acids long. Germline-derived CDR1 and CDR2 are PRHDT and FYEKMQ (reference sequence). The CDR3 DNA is TGTGCCAGCAGCTTAGTTGGGGGGAACGCTGAAGCTTTCTTT. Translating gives CASSLVGGNAEAFF.

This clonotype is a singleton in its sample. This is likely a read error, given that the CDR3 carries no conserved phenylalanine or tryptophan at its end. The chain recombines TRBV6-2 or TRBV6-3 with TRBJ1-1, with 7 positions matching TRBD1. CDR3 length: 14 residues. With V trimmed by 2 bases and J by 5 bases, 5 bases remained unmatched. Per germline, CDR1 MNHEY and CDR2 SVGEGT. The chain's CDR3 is CASSYPDRATEAFY. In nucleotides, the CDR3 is TGTGCCAGCAGTTACCCCGACAGGGCGACTGAAGCTTTCTAT.

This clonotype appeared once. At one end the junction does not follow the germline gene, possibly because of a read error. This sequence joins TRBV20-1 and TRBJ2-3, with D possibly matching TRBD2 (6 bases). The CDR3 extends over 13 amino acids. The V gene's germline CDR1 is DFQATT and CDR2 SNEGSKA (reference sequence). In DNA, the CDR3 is TGCAGTACCCAAAGGGGACTGACAGATACGCAGTGTTTT. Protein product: CSTQRGLTDTQCF.